A single sample gave rise to the 27 T cell receptor beta chains below, sequenced in a study of T cell responses to AZD1222 COVID-19 vaccine. Using immunoSEQ multiplex PCR, the repertoire was profiled, and TCRdb retains in-frame clones only, with some absent. The data hold some 120,000 clones, with 87% observed a single time. The material was peripheral blood, obtained on day 0 of AZD1222 vaccination. These receptors were taken from an adult in good health.

The chain uses TRBV5-1 and TRBJ1-4, with TRBD1 matching 7 bases. The V gene end was trimmed by 1 base and the J gene end by 3 bases; junction bases not matched to a gene: 3. CDR3 length equals 15 residues. The germline V gene has CDR1 SGHRS and CDR2 YFSETQ. The DNA of the CDR3 is TGCGCCAGCAGCTTGACGGGACAGCCTAATGAAAAACTGTTTTTT. Its translation: CASSLTGQPNEKLFF. Together with reference TRBV5-1 and TRBJ1-4, the CDR3 gives the full variable domain: KAGVTQTPRYLIKTRGQQVTLSCSPISGHRSVSWYQQTPGQGLQFLFEYFSETQRNKGNFPGRFSGRQFSNSRSEMNVSTLELGDSALYLCASSLTGQPNEKLFFGSGTQLSVL.

This clone was counted a single time. The CDR3 loop is CAWTTSGGAVDTQYF. DNA for the CDR3: TGTGCCTGGACTACTAGCGGGGGGGCGGTAGATACGCAGTATTTT. V and J are TRBV30 and TRBJ2-3; 13 bases map to TRBD2. Trimming at V came to 4 bases and at J to 5 bases, leaving 6 bases not matched to a gene. CDR1 and CDR2 (germline): GTSNPN, SVGIG (reference sequence). The CDR3 spans 15 residues.

The genes are TRBV24-1 and TRBJ1-2; 7 nucleotides match TRBD1. The CDR3 is 14 residues long. The germline gives CDR1 KGHDR, CDR2 SFDVKD. Trimming removed 4 bases from V and 9 bases from J; junction bases left unmatched: 10. The CDR3 DNA follows: TGTGCCACCAGTGACGCCCGGGACAGTCCAAGCTACACCTTC. Residues: CATSDARDSPSYTF.

The rearrangement uses TRBV7-9 and TRBJ2-1; TRBD2 aligns across 10 bases. CDR3 length equals 15 residues. Per the germline V gene, CDR1 is SEHNR and CDR2 is FQNEAQ (reference sequence). J was trimmed by 3 bases and V by 5 bases; bases with no gene match: 4. The CDR3 spells CASSTSGVLYNEQFF. The DNA for the CDR3 is TGTGCCAGCAGCACTAGCGGGGTTCTCTACAATGAGCAGTTCTTC.

The chain combines TRBV13 with TRBJ1-5; 7 nucleotides agree with TRBD1. V lost 4 bases and J lost 1; bases outside the gene matches: 7. Germline-derived CDR1 and CDR2 are PRHDT and FYEKMQ (reference sequence). The CDR3 is 16 residues long. The CDR3 here is CASSSGAGQSNQPQHF. CDR3 nucleotides: TGTGCCAGCAGCTCCGGCGCGGGACAGAGCAATCAGCCCCAGCATTTT.

The rearrangement links TRBV6-5 to TRBJ2-7, with D uncertain. Germline CDR1 and CDR2: MNHEY and SVGAGI. V was cut by 7 bases and J by 5 bases, with 12 bases left in between. The CDR3 covers 12 residues. The chain's CDR3 is CASKTKGNEQYF. In DNA form, the CDR3 reads TGTGCCAGCAAAACCAAAGGGAACGAGCAGTACTTC.

The CDR3 reads CASSQERGYSGANVLTF. The CDR3 DNA reads TGTGCCAGCAGCCAAGAGAGAGGATACTCTGGGGCCAACGTCCTGACTTTC. V gene TRBV4-2 combines with J gene TRBJ2-6; no firm D call. CDR3 length: 17 residues. V lost 0 bases and J lost 0, with 9 bases in between. Germline V gene data show CDR1 as LGHNA and CDR2 as YNFKEQ.

The chain has TRBV6-5 and TRBJ1-1, with D perhaps TRBD1 (5 bases). V lost 9 bases and J 0 bases, leaving 11 bases between the germline ends. Germline assignment: CDR1 MNHEY and CDR2 SVGAGI. CDR3 length: 13 residues. CDR3 nucleotide sequence: TGTGCCAGTGACGACAGTATGAACACTGAAGCTTTCTTT. It is translated as CASDDSMNTEAFF.

V is TRBV4-2 and J is TRBJ1-4, with TRBD1 identical over 8 bases. The V segment lost 3 bases and the J segment 0 bases; nucleotides outside the gene matches: 12. The CDR3 has 19 amino acids. Germline V CDR1 and CDR2: LGHNA, YNFKEQ. CDR3 in DNA: TGTGCCAGCAGCCACCCCCCGGACAGGGTGGGTGCAACTAATGAAAAACTGTTTTTT. It specifies CASSHPPDRVGATNEKLFF.

The chain has TRBV5-6 and TRBJ1-4; D unresolved. V was pared by 3 bases and J by 5 bases, with 2 bases between. Germline lookup yields CDR1 SGHDT and CDR2 YYEEEE. The CDR3 runs to 11 residues. Here the CDR3 reads CASSSNEKLFF. In nucleotides, the CDR3 is TGTGCCAGCAGCTCGAATGAAAAACTGTTTTTT.

The chain has TRBV5-6 and TRBJ1-2; the D is unclear. Germline V CDR1 and CDR2: SGHDT, YYEEEE. Trimming took 2 bases from V and 3 from J, leaving 8 bases between them. This CDR3 region has 13 residues. This CDR3 is CASSLSRDYGYTF. The CDR3 bases are TGTGCCAGCAGCTTATCCCGTGACTATGGCTACACCTTC. The entire variable domain, with the rest obtained from reference TRBV5-6 and TRBJ1-2, is as follows: DAGVTQSPTHLIKTRGQQVTLRCSPKSGHDTVSWYQQALGQGPQFIFQYYEEEERQRGNFPDRFSGHQFPNYSSELNVNALLLGDSALYLCASSLSRDYGYTFGSGTRLTVV.

This chain connects TRBV19 to TRBJ1-1, with no clear D. The V and J ends lost 4 bases and 3 bases respectively, with 12 bases between them. The CDR3 consists of 14 residues. Germline V gene data show CDR1 as LNHDA and CDR2 as SQIVND (reference sequence). The CDR3 sequence: CASSTRSRDTEAFF. Here the CDR3 DNA reads TGTGCCAGTAGTACAAGAAGTAGGGACACTGAAGCTTTCTTT.

This chain connects TRBV6-5 to TRBJ2-2; D is unclear. The germline V gene has CDR1 MNHEY and CDR2 SVGAGI. With 5 bases removed from V and 7 bases from J, the gap between germline ends came to 14 bases. The CDR3 is made up of 14 amino acids. The CDR3 loop reads CASSHTWTGGELFF. As DNA, the CDR3 is TGTGCCAGCAGTCACACCTGGACCGGCGGGGAGCTGTTTTTT.

The chain combines TRBV18 with TRBJ1-2; D not resolved. Germline CDR1 is KGHSH and CDR2 is LQKENI. CDR3 length: 15 amino acids. V was clipped by 6 bases and J by 5 bases, with 19 bases between them. The CDR3 DNA is TGTGCCAGCTCGCCCGGAGGTCGGCAGTGGTATGGCTACACCTTC. It codes for CASSPGGRQWYGYTF.

This rearrangement joins TRBV9 to TRBJ1-1; tentatively, D is TRBD1 (5 bases). The CDR3 is 14 residues long. V was pared by 0 bases and J by 2 bases, with 8 bases between. Germline V gene lookup returns CDR1 SGDLS and CDR2 YYNGEE. Here the CDR3 reads CASSVGQTNTEAFF. In DNA, the CDR3 is TGTGCCAGCAGCGTAGGACAGACCAACACTGAAGCTTTCTTT.

The chain employs TRBV6-5 and TRBJ1-3; 8 bases match TRBD1. The CDR3 is 13 residues long. In germline, CDR1 is MNHEY, CDR2 SVGAGI. V was pared by 8 bases and J by 2 bases, with 2 bases of the junction left unmatched. CDR3 nucleotides: TGTGCCAGCCCGGACAGGGCTGGAAACACCATATATTTT. Protein: CASPDRAGNTIYF.

Here the CDR3 reads CASTDDTSLYEQYF. The CDR3 DNA reads TGTGCCAGCACCGACGACACATCCCTCTACGAGCAGTACTTC. The chain recombines TRBV6-5 with TRBJ2-7, with D unclear. The CDR3 has 14 amino acids. V dropped 7 bases and J dropped 3 bases, with 16 bases sitting between them. Germline V gene data show CDR1 as MNHEY and CDR2 as SVGAGI.

In the case of this clone: The same CDR3 arises from other DNA sequences in this sample as well. The V call is TRBV9, the J call TRBJ1-1; possible D gene TRBD1, 5 bases. Trimming cost V 0 bases and J 5 bases, with 11 bases left between them. In germline, CDR1 is SGDLS, CDR2 YYNGEE. CDR3 length: 14 amino acids. Written as DNA, the CDR3 is TGTGCCAGCAGCGTAGTTGGGGGTGGGACTGAAGCTTTCTTT. Encoded protein: CASSVVGGGTEAFF.

This chain connects TRBV7-9 to TRBJ1-5; 9 bases line up with TRBD1. The CDR3 extends over 14 amino acids. Germline CDR1 is SEHNR and CDR2 is FQNEAQ (reference sequence). The V segment lost 4 bases and the J segment 7 bases; nucleotides outside the gene matches: 5. The CDR3 reads CASSSQGAVQPQHF. The CDR3 DNA reads TGTGCCAGCAGCTCACAGGGGGCGGTCCAGCCCCAGCATTTT. The full variable domain, with the rest looked up from reference TRBV7-9 and TRBJ1-5, is DTGVSQNPRHKITKRGQNVTFRCDPISEHNRLYWYRQTLGQGPEFLTYFQNEAQLEKSRLLSDRFSAERPKGSFSTLEIQRTEQGDSAMYLCASSSQGAVQPQHFGDGTRLSIL.

The J gene is TRBJ2-1, the V gene TRBV19; 8 positions match TRBD2. The CDR3 totals 15 residues. V lost 3 bases, J lost 9 bases, and 10 bases stayed unmatched. CDR1 LNHDA and CDR2 SQIVND come from the germline V gene (reference sequence). The CDR3 region is CASSINGGARVEQFF. CDR3 nucleotide sequence: TGTGCCAGTAGTATCAACGGGGGGGCCCGGGTTGAGCAGTTCTTC.

The chain links TRBV5-4 to TRBJ1-2; weak D call: TRBD1 (6 bases). Germline CDR1 and CDR2: SGHNT and YYREEE (reference sequence). The CDR3 totals 14 residues. Trimming left V 5 bases short and J 7 bases short, with 18 bases between. The CDR3 bases are TGTGCCAGCAGTCCGGAACAGGGAGTAGGTGGCTACACCTTC. Protein: CASSPEQGVGGYTF.

The chain carries TRBV6-6 and TRBJ2-7; TRBD1 matches 9 bases. The CDR3 is 15 residues long. Germline CDR1 reads MNHNY; CDR2 reads SVGAGI (reference sequence). The ends lost 5 bases at V and 6 bases at J; junction bases unmatched: 11. The CDR3 DNA sequence: TGTGCCAGCAGTGCCCTGGACAGGGGTAATAGCGAGCAGTACTTC. It encodes CASSALDRGNSEQYF.

The chain is built from TRBV30 and TRBJ1-6, with 10 bases identical to TRBD1. Trimming took 4 bases from V and 7 from J; bases not matched to a gene: 4. Germline CDR1 is GTSNPN and CDR2 is SVGIG (reference sequence). The CDR3 sequence is 14 residues long. The CDR3 loop is CAWTRDRGNSPLHF. The CDR3 bases are TGTGCCTGGACCAGGGACAGGGGAAATTCACCCCTCCACTTT.

V and J are TRBV19 and TRBJ1-3; D not resolved. Per the germline V gene, CDR1 is LNHDA and CDR2 is SQIVND (reference sequence). The CDR3 loop spans 15 amino acids. Deletions cut 5 bases from V and 2 bases from J, with 13 bases between. CDR3 in DNA: TGTGCCAGTAGTGTCCCCCCTGGGGCTGGAAACACCATATATTTT. Its translation is CASSVPPGAGNTIYF.

This clone has more than one count but fewer than ten. The CDR3 is CAISETGGNEKLFF. DNA of the CDR3: TGTGCCATCAGTGAGACAGGGGGGAACGAAAAACTGTTTTTT. The chain is built from TRBV10-3 and TRBJ1-4; 8 bases fit TRBD1. Germline V gives CDR1 ENHRY, CDR2 SYGVKD. The trim removed 2 bases at V and 8 bases at J, leaving 4 bases unmatched. This CDR3 is built from 14 residues.

The chain recombines TRBV29-1 with TRBJ2-5; D may be TRBD1 (7 bases). Germline CDR1 and CDR2: SQVTM and ANQGSEA. With 6 bases removed from V and 10 bases from J, the gap between germline ends came to 21 bases. The CDR3 covers 13 residues. The CDR3 is CSVPDREAGGQYF. The CDR3 nucleotides are TGCAGCGTACCTGACAGGGAGGCAGGAGGCCAGTACTTC.

The chain couples TRBV23-1 to TRBJ1-4; D perhaps matches TRBD1 (5 bases). TRBV23-1 is reported as an ORF; its role is uncertain. V was clipped by 3 bases and J by 9 bases, with 23 bases between them. This CDR3 has 17 residues. The CDR3 coding sequence is TGCGCCAGCAGTCAGTCCCCCTACAGGAAAGAATGGAAAAAACTGTTTTTT. Protein: CASSQSPYRKEWKKLFF.